Shown below are 24 T cell receptor beta chains from a single sample sequenced in a study of T cell repertoires in cytomegalovirus infection. No antigens are known for them. MiXCR, run by TCRdb on the reads, gives a single entry per CDR3 protein. The table records a few hundred thousand distinct CDR3 sequences, just under 40% of them present only once. Sequences were derived from cultured PBMCs, sampled from culture after CMV antigen stimulation. All receptors derive from a human donor in good health (CMV status not recorded). Some clones in this sample may be carry-over from other donors' samples.

The sample holds a few counts of this clonotype. This chain links TRBV7-6 with TRBJ2-7; D is tentatively TRBD1 or TRBD2 (5 bases each). The CDR3 loop spans 14 amino acids. The V gene lost 1 base and the J gene lost 7 bases, with 14 bases spanning the gap. The germline gives CDR1 SGHVS, CDR2 FNYEAQ. CDR3 residues: CASSLDPGQWEQYF. DNA of the CDR3: TGTGCCAGCAGCTTAGATCCGGGGCAATGGGAGCAGTACTTC.

The chain couples TRBV7-9 to TRBJ2-4, with 9 bases that match TRBD1. Trimming cost V 5 bases and J 2 bases; bases outside gene matches: 10. The CDR3 totals 17 residues. Germline values: CDR1 SEHNR, CDR2 FQNEAQ (reference sequence). The DNA for the CDR3 is TGTGCCAGCAGCCCTAGATGGGACAGGGCCACCAAAAACATTCAGTACTTC. Translated: CASSPRWDRATKNIQYF.

This chain joins TRBV4-2 and TRBJ2-3; 12 nucleotides align to TRBD2. V shed 5 bases, J shed 2 bases, and the junction held 11 bases outside the gene matches. The CDR3 extends over 18 amino acids. The germline gives CDR1 LGHNA, CDR2 YNFKEQ. The CDR3 loop reads CASSSGGTSGGTTDTQYF. The CDR3 DNA is TGTGCCAGCAGCTCAGGCGGAACTAGCGGGGGGACCACAGATACGCAGTATTTT.

This clonotype has just a few counts. V gene TRBV7-9 combines with J gene TRBJ2-3; 9 bases fit TRBD2. Trimming at V came to 4 bases and at J to 2 bases, leaving 7 bases not matched to a gene. CDR1 and CDR2 from the germline V gene are SEHNR and FQNEAQ (reference sequence). The CDR3 length is 16 residues. CDR3 in DNA: TGTGCCAGCAGCTGGCGCAGACTAGCGGCCACAGATACGCAGTATTTT. As protein: CASSWRRLAATDTQYF.

The rearrangement links TRBV27 to TRBJ2-5; possibly TRBD2 for D (7 bases). Trimming took off 4 bases at V and 5 bases at J, with 14 bases between the two ends. Germline lookup yields CDR1 MNHEY and CDR2 SMNVEV (reference sequence). The CDR3 has 14 amino acids. CDR3 amino acids: CASSWGGQRETQYF. CDR3 coding DNA: TGTGCCAGCAGTTGGGGGGGCCAACGGGAGACCCAGTACTTC.

The chain combines TRBV7-9 with TRBJ1-2; perhaps TRBD1 as D (5 bases). CDR1 is SEHNR, CDR2 FQNEAQ, per germline (reference sequence). V was trimmed by 4 bases and J by 8 bases, leaving 17 bases between them. The CDR3 has 14 residues. Here the CDR3 reads CASSSPGRGNGYTF. CDR3 DNA sequence: TGTGCCAGCAGCTCCCCTGGGAGGGGAAACGGCTACACCTTC.

The chain recombines TRBV7-8 with TRBJ2-5; D uncertain. The ends were cut back, 1 base at V and 0 bases at J, with 6 bases in the middle. The CDR3 has 14 amino acids. The germline gives CDR1 SGHVS, CDR2 FQNEAQ. The chain's CDR3 is CASSLVAHQETQYF. For the CDR3, the DNA is TGTGCCAGCAGCTTAGTTGCCCACCAAGAGACCCAGTACTTC.

The V call is TRBV20-1, the J call TRBJ2-5; 11 bases map to TRBD2. The length of the CDR3 is 14 residues. The ends lost 6 bases at V and 5 bases at J; junction bases unmatched: 8. Germline V gene lookup returns CDR1 DFQATT and CDR2 SNEGSKA (reference sequence). The CDR3, as DNA: TGCAGTGCCCAGAGACTAGCGGGGACTGAGACCCAGTACTTC. Protein: CSAQRLAGTETQYF.

This clonotype was detected many times. This chain joins TRBV7-2 and TRBJ2-7; TRBD2 is a possible D gene (7 bases). The CDR3 sequence is 14 residues long. CDR1 is SGHTA and CDR2 is FQGNSA in the germline V gene. Trimming took off 3 bases at V and 2 bases at J, with 11 bases between the two ends. CDR3 in amino acids: CASSFRGAPYEQYF. The CDR3 nucleotides are TGTGCCAGCAGCTTTCGGGGGGCCCCCTACGAGCAGTACTTC.

The chain recombines TRBV7-9 with TRBJ2-3; D uncertain. Trimming cost V 4 bases and J 9 bases, with 14 bases left between them. Germline-derived CDR1 and CDR2 are SEHNR and FQNEAQ (reference sequence). This CDR3 has 13 amino acids. The CDR3 spells CASSSSLVETQYF. DNA of the CDR3: TGTGCCAGCAGCTCGAGTTTGGTGGAGACGCAGTATTTT. Together with reference TRBV7-9 and TRBJ2-3, the CDR3 gives the full variable domain: DTGVSQNPRHKITKRGQNVTFRCDPISEHNRLYWYRQTLGQGPEFLTYFQNEAQLEKSRLLSDRFSAERPKGSFSTLEIQRTEQGDSAMYLCASSSSLVETQYFGPGTRLTVL.

This chain connects TRBV11-2 to TRBJ2-7, with TRBD2 identical over 9 bases. This CDR3 has 15 residues. In germline, CDR1 is SGHAT, CDR2 FQNNGV. V gave up 2 bases and J gave up 6 bases; unmatched junction bases: 8. The CDR3 region has the DNA TGTGCCAGCAGCTTAAAAGGGCTAGCGGGATCCGAGCAGTACTTC. Encoded protein: CASSLKGLAGSEQYF.

This rearrangement joins TRBV25-1 to TRBJ1-5; D gene uncertain. From germline, CDR1 is MGHDK and CDR2 SYGVNS. V was shortened by 9 bases and J by 4 bases, with 7 bases between the two germline ends. The CDR3 spans 11 residues. CDR3 sequence (DNA): TGTGCCAGTGGGGATAATCAGCCCCAGCATTTT. Amino acids: CASGDNQPQHF.

This clonotype was observed a few times. This chain connects TRBV4-1 to TRBJ1-1; D uncertain. V lost 4 bases and J lost 5, with 17 bases in between. The germline V gene encodes CDR1 MGHRA and CDR2 YSYEKL. The CDR3 is 15 residues long. This CDR3 is CASSRAVVLRTEAFF. In DNA, the CDR3 is TGCGCCAGCAGCCGGGCGGTGGTATTGAGGACTGAAGCTTTCTTT.

The V gene is TRBV7-2, the J gene TRBJ1-4; weak D call: TRBD1 (5 bases). This CDR3 comprises 15 residues. The V end was cut by 3 bases, the J end by 0 bases, with 8 bases between. CDR1 is SGHTA, CDR2 FQGNSA, per germline. The CDR3 DNA is TGTGCCAGCAGCTTGCAGGGAACAACTAATGAAAAACTGTTTTTT. Translating it yields CASSLQGTTNEKLFF.

This chain connects TRBV6-5 to TRBJ1-5; tentative D call: TRBD1 (5 bases). This CDR3 region has 13 residues. CDR1 and CDR2 from the germline V gene are MNHEY and SVGAGI. V was shortened by 5 bases and J by 12 bases, with 17 bases between the two germline ends. The DNA of the CDR3 is TGTGCCAGCAGTCGGGGCCGGGACGGACGCCAGCATTTT. Translating it yields CASSRGRDGRQHF.

The J gene is TRBJ2-5, the V gene TRBV7-2; 12 nucleotides agree with TRBD1. Germline CDR1 reads SGHTA; CDR2 reads FQGNSA. J gave up 4 bases and V 5 bases, and 11 bases lay outside the gene matches. The CDR3 loop spans 17 amino acids. The CDR3 DNA follows: TGTGCCAGCAGCCTGACCGGGACAGGGGGCTGGGGAGAGACCCAGTACTTC. Translating it yields CASSLTGTGGWGETQYF.

CDR3 nucleotides: TGTGCCAGCAGCTTAGATCCCAGGGATAATGAGCAGTTCTTC. This gives the protein CASSLDPRDNEQFF. The chain has TRBV11-2 and TRBJ2-1, with a tentative D call TRBD1 (5 bases). With 0 bases removed from V and 7 bases from J, the gap between germline ends came to 10 bases. The CDR3 spans 14 residues. Germline CDR1 and CDR2: SGHAT and FQNNGV.

The chain links TRBV11-2 to TRBJ2-3, with TRBD2 matching over 10 bases. Germline CDR1 is SGHAT and CDR2 is FQNNGV. J was trimmed by 3 bases and V by 1 base; bases with no gene match: 10. The CDR3 extends over 18 amino acids. This chain's CDR3 is CASSLATSGRAGTDTQYF. Written as DNA, the CDR3 is TGTGCCAGCAGCTTAGCTACCAGCGGGAGGGCCGGAACAGATACGCAGTATTTT.

CDR3 loop: CASRGTSQETQYF. The CDR3 DNA follows: TGTGCCAGCAGGGGGACTTCCCAAGAGACCCAGTACTTC. The V and J genes are TRBV6-1 and TRBJ2-5; D perhaps matches TRBD2 (6 bases). The V gene's germline CDR1 is MNHNS and CDR2 SASEGT. This CDR3 is 13 amino acids long. Trimming stripped 6 bases from V and 1 base from J, with 9 bases between.

The chain couples TRBV7-9 to TRBJ2-3; D remains unclear. V was clipped by 4 bases and J by 6 bases, with 17 bases between them. Germline-derived CDR1 and CDR2 are SEHNR and FQNEAQ (reference sequence). The CDR3 runs to 15 residues. The CDR3 sequence is CASSSIQDPRDTQYF. For the CDR3, the DNA is TGTGCCAGCAGCTCCATCCAAGACCCCAGGGATACGCAGTATTTT.

This sequence joins TRBV10-3 and TRBJ2-3, with a weak D call TRBD1 (5 bases). CDR1 ENHRY and CDR2 SYGVKD come from the germline V gene. The CDR3 runs to 11 residues. The V and J ends lost 11 bases and 8 bases respectively, with 14 bases between them. This CDR3 reads CASRGLSTQYF. CDR3 sequence (DNA): TGTGCCTCTAGGGGTTTGAGTACGCAGTATTTT.

This clonotype was seen more than once but under ten times. CDR3 in amino acids: CASSFETHLGNTIYF. The CDR3 DNA follows: TGTGCCAGCAGTTTCGAAACACACCTTGGAAACACCATATATTTT. The J gene is TRBJ1-3, the V gene TRBV12-3 or TRBV12-4; D uncertain. V was cut by 3 bases and J by 3 bases, with 12 bases left in between. There are 15 residues in the CDR3.

The genes are TRBV2 and TRBJ1-3, with 8 bases lining up with TRBD1. The CDR3 runs 15 residues. Per germline, CDR1 SNHLY and CDR2 FYNNEI. V shed 6 bases and J 2 bases; nucleotides not matched to a gene: 6. CDR3 DNA sequence: TGTGCCAGCAGCGACAGGGGATTGACTGGAAACACCATATATTTT. It specifies CASSDRGLTGNTIYF.

This chain joins TRBV6-1 and TRBJ2-1; D might be TRBD1 or TRBD2, each matching 6 bases. V dropped 2 bases and J dropped 8 bases, with 16 bases sitting between them. The CDR3 is made up of 15 amino acids. Germline V gene data show CDR1 as MNHNS and CDR2 as SASEGT. In nucleotides, the CDR3 is TGTGCCAGCAGTGAACTGGGGGGCCACCAGGATGAGCAGTTCTTC. Its translation: CASSELGGHQDEQFF.